The 21 T cell receptor beta chains reported below all come from one sample, sequenced in a study of human T cells and chemical hapten exposure. From the RACE reads, TCRdb called clonotypes with MiXCR, one entry per CDR3 protein. The sample lists about 28,000 distinct CDR3 sequences; 6% to 7.5% were seen once. Time point denoted: healthy volunteer bleed at 2 weeks. Sequencing started from total RNA isolated from unfractionated whole blood. The sample was whole blood. All receptors come from a human donor in good health. Some clones in this sample may be carry-over from other donors' samples.

In this sample, this clonotype turned up a few times. The CDR3 protein is CASSPRTSGGSDTQYF. CDR3 in DNA: TGCGCCAGCAGCCCCAGGACTAGCGGGGGTTCAGATACGCAGTATTTT. This chain joins TRBV4-1 and TRBJ2-3; 13 nucleotides agree with TRBD2. The junction had 5 bases not matched to a gene; V was cut back by 4 bases and J by 4 bases. Germline values: CDR1 MGHRA, CDR2 YSYEKL. The CDR3 spans 16 residues.

This clonotype was seen many times. This rearrangement joins TRBV2 to TRBJ1-5; 7 positions agree with TRBD1. The CDR3 contains 14 residues. Germline values: CDR1 SNHLY, CDR2 FYNNEI. J gave up 2 bases and V 3 bases, and 1 base lay outside the gene matches. CDR3: CASSDDRGNQPQHF. The CDR3 region has the DNA TGTGCCAGCAGTGACGACAGGGGCAATCAGCCCCAGCATTTT.

With regard to this clonotype: This could be a read error, since a much larger clone is one nucleotide away. The V call is TRBV29-1, the J call TRBJ2-3; weak D call: TRBD1 (5 bases). CDR1 is SQVTM and CDR2 is ANQGSEA in the germline V gene. The CDR3 consists of 14 residues. V was pared by 4 bases and J by 1 base, with 12 bases between. Written as DNA, the CDR3 is TGCAGCGTTGTGGGGCCCTTTGGCACAGATACGCAGTATTTT. This sequence encodes CSVVGPFGTDTQYF.

The chain employs TRBV11-1 and TRBJ2-7, with D unresolved. Germline CDR1 SGHAT, CDR2 FQDESV (reference sequence). V was clipped by 5 bases and J by 2 bases, with 10 bases between them. The CDR3 covers 13 residues. The DNA of the CDR3 is TGTGCCAGCAGCCCGACAACAACCTACGAGCAGTACTTC. Translation gives CASSPTTTYEQYF.

The sample holds a few counts of this clonotype. The genes are TRBV18 and TRBJ2-7, with unresolved D. Germline V gene sequence: CDR1 KGHSH, CDR2 LQKENI. The CDR3 totals 13 residues. The V end lost 3 bases, the J end lost 4 bases, and 10 bases lay between the germline ends. CDR3 in DNA: TGTGCCAGCTCACCCGCCCTTCTATACGAGCAGTACTTC. Its protein product is CASSPALLYEQYF.

This clonotype was seen repeatedly, ten times or more. This sequence joins TRBV28 and TRBJ1-2, with D possibly TRBD1 on 6 matching bases. Germline values: CDR1 MDHEN, CDR2 SYDVKM. V lost 7 bases and J lost 4, with 19 bases in between. The CDR3 spans 15 residues. The CDR3 DNA follows: TGTGCCAGCAACCGACAGGATCCTTTGAGCTATGGCTACACCTTC. Amino acids: CASNRQDPLSYGYTF.

The chain carries TRBV12-3 or TRBV12-4 and TRBJ1-2; TRBD1 is a possible D gene (6 bases). CDR3 size: 13 residues. V was trimmed by 6 bases and J by 4 bases, leaving 12 bases between them. This chain's CDR3 is CASRTGFSYGYTF. The CDR3 nucleotides are TGTGCCAGCAGAACAGGGTTTAGCTATGGCTACACCTTC.

This clonotype has a count of ten or more. The CDR3 spells CSARASGGLPYEQYF. CDR3 nucleotide sequence: TGCAGTGCTAGGGCTAGCGGGGGGCTCCCCTACGAGCAGTACTTC. V usage is TRBV20-1 and J usage is TRBJ2-7; TRBD2 matches at 11 bases. Germline CDR1 reads DFQATT; CDR2 reads SNEGSKA (reference sequence). The CDR3 covers 15 residues. V lost 3 bases to trimming and J lost 2 bases; unmatched junction nucleotides: 6.

This clonotype was observed many times. DNA of the CDR3: TGTGCCAGCAGCTTGGGCGGGAGCTCTGGAAACACCATATATTTT. Translated: CASSLGGSSGNTIYF. This sequence joins TRBV5-6 and TRBJ1-3; D gene ambiguous. In germline, CDR1 is SGHDT, CDR2 YYEEEE. The germline V and J ends were trimmed by 0 bases and 0 bases, with 7 bases remaining between them. CDR3 length: 15 residues. The whole variable domain, remainder taken from reference TRBV5-6 and TRBJ1-3, is DAGVTQSPTHLIKTRGQQVTLRCSPKSGHDTVSWYQQALGQGPQFIFQYYEEEERQRGNFPDRFSGHQFPNYSSELNVNALLLGDSALYLCASSLGGSSGNTIYFGEGSWLTVV.

Comments on this clonotype: This may arise from a read error, as a much more abundant clone is one base away. The V call is TRBV29-1, the J call TRBJ1-1, with a weak D call TRBD1 (5 bases). The CDR3 has 12 residues. CDR1 is SQVTM and CDR2 is ANQGSEA in the germline V gene. V lost 7 bases and J 4 bases, leaving 13 bases between the germline ends. The CDR3 nucleotides are TGCAGCGCTGACAGTGCGGCCACTGAAGCTTTCTTT. It specifies CSADSAATEAFF.

This sequence joins TRBV27 and TRBJ2-6; maybe TRBD2 (6 bases). The V gene lost 5 bases and the J gene lost 4 bases, with 15 bases spanning the gap. The CDR3 has 16 amino acids. CDR1 is MNHEY and CDR2 is SMNVEV in the germline V gene (reference sequence). CDR3 bases: TGTGCCAGCAGTAAACTGGCCGGGGGAGGGGCCAACGTCCTGACTTTC. Translation: CASSKLAGGGANVLTF.

Regarding this clonotype: Given a much more abundant clone one base away, this may be a read error. Written as DNA, the CDR3 is TGTGCCAGCAGCCCTGACCGGGGCAATGAGCAGTTCTTC. It yields the protein CASSPDRGNEQFF. The chain carries TRBV5-4 and TRBJ2-1; a possible D gene is TRBD2 (5 bases). CDR1 and CDR2 from the germline V gene are SGHNT and YYREEE (reference sequence). V dropped 4 bases and J dropped 6 bases, with 11 bases sitting between them. The CDR3 runs to 13 residues.

This clonotype showed up just a few times. The chain carries TRBV27 and TRBJ1-1; D is perhaps TRBD1 (5 bases). Trimming left V 2 bases short and J 0 bases short, with 7 bases between. Germline CDR1 and CDR2: MNHEY and SMNVEV (reference sequence). The CDR3 is 14 amino acids. The CDR3 bases are TGTGCCAGCAGTTTAGGGACGGTGAACACTGAAGCTTTCTTT. This codes for CASSLGTVNTEAFF.

As concerns this clonotype: One end of the junction varies from germline; a read error may be responsible. The rearrangement joins TRBV11-2 to TRBJ1-2; D not certain. This CDR3 spans 13 amino acids. In germline, CDR1 is SGHAT, CDR2 FQNNGV. The CDR3 DNA is TGTGCCAGCAGCTACAGTGGGGTCGCCGGCTACAACTTC. This codes for CASSYSGVAGYNF.

The sample holds many counts of this clonotype. The chain joins TRBV4-2 to TRBJ2-3, with 11 bases lining up with TRBD2. Germline CDR1 is LGHNA and CDR2 is YNFKEQ. V trimming: 1 base; J trimming: 0 bases; junction bases outside the gene matches: 3. This CDR3 comprises 17 residues. CDR3: CASSQGLAGTSTDTQYF. The CDR3 region has the DNA TGTGCCAGCAGCCAAGGACTAGCGGGAACTAGCACAGATACGCAGTATTTT.

The chain is built from TRBV29-1 and TRBJ2-6; D gene unclear. Deletions cut 7 bases from V and 1 base from J, with 5 bases between. Germline V gives CDR1 SQVTM, CDR2 ANQGSEA. The CDR3 spans 12 residues. In DNA, the CDR3 is TGCAGCGCAGAGTCTGGGGCCAACGTCCTGACTTTC. Residues: CSAESGANVLTF.

The V gene is TRBV3-1, the J gene TRBJ1-5; TRBD1 matches 11 bases. This CDR3 spans 15 amino acids. V trimming: 5 bases; J trimming: 4 bases; junction bases outside the gene matches: 4. Per germline, CDR1 LGHDT and CDR2 YNNKEL (reference sequence). CDR3 in DNA: TGTGCCAGCAGCTTCGGACAGGGGGCGAATCAGCCCCAGCATTTT. Translating it yields CASSFGQGANQPQHF.

This clonotype was seen ten or more times. The rearrangement links TRBV5-1 to TRBJ2-5; TRBD2 matches at 7 bases. V gave up 3 bases and J gave up 4 bases; unmatched junction bases: 9. CDR1 is SGHRS, CDR2 YFSETQ, per germline. The CDR3 extends over 15 amino acids. CDR3 in amino acids: CASSSTGGSLETQYF. CDR3 in DNA: TGCGCCAGCAGCTCTACCGGGGGGAGTTTAGAGACCCAGTACTTC. Based on the CDR3 plus reference TRBV5-1 and TRBJ2-5, the full variable domain is KAGVTQTPRYLIKTRGQQVTLSCSPISGHRSVSWYQQTPGQGLQFLFEYFSETQRNKGNFPGRFSGRQFSNSRSEMNVSTLELGDSALYLCASSSTGGSLETQYFGPGTRLLVL.

The chain employs TRBV20-1 and TRBJ2-5; D call uncertain. The germline V and J ends were trimmed by 3 bases and 0 bases, with 14 bases remaining between them. This CDR3 is built from 15 residues. Germline CDR1 reads DFQATT; CDR2 reads SNEGSKA (reference sequence). The CDR3: CSASPLVRDQETQYF. DNA of the CDR3: TGCAGTGCTAGCCCCTTGGTCCGGGACCAAGAGACCCAGTACTTC.

The table lists this clonotype with a few counts. The chain is built from TRBV20-1 and TRBJ2-1, with TRBD2 matching 7 bases. J lost 2 bases, V lost 3 bases, and 7 bases had no gene match. From germline, CDR1 is DFQATT and CDR2 SNEGSKA (reference sequence). There are 15 residues in the CDR3. The chain's CDR3 is CSASPMGGAYNEQFF. CDR3 in DNA: TGCAGTGCTAGCCCAATGGGGGGGGCCTACAATGAGCAGTTCTTC.

The rearrangement joins TRBV5-1 to TRBJ1-1, with 7 bases fitting TRBD1. V trimming: 0 bases; J trimming: 3 bases; junction bases outside the gene matches: 2. In germline, CDR1 is SGHRS, CDR2 YFSETQ. The CDR3 sequence is 14 residues long. In nucleotides, the CDR3 is TGCGCCAGCAGCTTGGGCAGGGGGGACACTGAAGCTTTCTTT. It is translated as CASSLGRGDTEAFF.